A selection of T cell receptor beta chains follows, all from one sample in a study of lymphopenia after photon versus proton radiotherapy. Only in-frame clones appear in the TCRdb table, and some are missing; sequencing was by immunoSEQ multiplex PCR. This sample has tens of thousands of clones; around nine tenths occur once, and the top ten carry 45% to 60%. Sequencing used peripheral blood, obtained from a patient treated with proton-based radiotherapy. These receptors were obtained from a woman aged 55 to 70 with cholangiocarcinoma. Some clones in this sample may be carry-over from other donors' samples. Both conserved end residues are part of each CDR3. D genes are given only for firm matches. Size tells how often a clone was seen (once, few, many) or the class of an expanded clone, and some rows leave it out.

j_call | d_call | clone_size | v_call | cdr3_aa | cdr3_nt
TRBJ2-7 | TRBD2 | - | TRBV18 | CASSPYAGAYEQYF | TGTGCCAGCTCACCATATGCGGGAGCCTACGAGCAGTACTTC
TRBJ2-1 | TRBD2 | - | TRBV11-3 | CASSLASGRADEQFF | TGTGCCAGCAGCTTAGCTAGCGGGAGGGCCGATGAGCAGTTCTTC
TRBJ2-3 | TRBD2 | - | TRBV28 | CASSSAGLAGAGGDTQYF | TGTGCCAGCAGTTCAGCGGGACTAGCGGGAGCGGGGGGGGATACGCAGTATTTT
TRBJ2-2 | TRBD2 | - | TRBV4-1 | CASSQVGVAGGLLPGELFF | TGCGCCAGCAGCCAAGTGGGGGTAGCGGGGGGACTCCTACCCGGGGAGCTGTTTTTT
TRBJ2-5 | - | - | TRBV19 | CASSKTGQETQYF | TGTGCCAGTAGTAAAACAGGGCAAGAGACCCAGTACTTC
TRBJ1-3 | TRBD1 | - | TRBV9 | CASSADYRGSGNTIYF | TGTGCCAGCAGCGCAGACTACAGGGGCTCTGGAAACACCATATATTTT
TRBJ2-7 | - | - | TRBV4-3 | CASSQDVTGKLYEQYF | TGCGCCAGCAGCCAAGATGTTACCGGGAAACTCTACGAGCAGTACTTC
TRBJ1-2 | - | - | TRBV4-2 | CASSQDSTRRRDGEYGYTF | TGTGCCAGCAGCCAAGATTCTACTCGCCGTCGGGACGGCGAATATGGCTACACCTTC
TRBJ1-1 | TRBD1 | - | TRBV5-1 | CASTLEGAGNTEAFF | TGCGCCAGCACCCTCGAGGGGGCAGGGAACACTGAAGCTTTCTTT
TRBJ1-4 | - | - | TRBV7-6 | CASSLAADDNEKLFF | TGTGCCAGCAGCTTAGCGGCCGACGATAATGAAAAACTGTTTTTT
TRBJ2-7 | - | once | TRBV28 | CASSKQGYEQYF | TGTGCCAGCAGTAAACAGGGCTACGAGCAGTACTTC
TRBJ2-7 | - | - | TRBV5-1 | CASSLGLFSSYEQYF | TGCGCCAGCAGCTTGGGACTATTCAGCTCCTACGAGCAGTACTTC
TRBJ2-5 | TRBD2 | - | TRBV5-1 | CASSLSGGGETQYF | TGCGCCAGCAGCTTAAGCGGGGGTGGAGAGACCCAGTACTTC
TRBJ2-1 | TRBD2 | - | TRBV27 | CASSLSGGAGNEQFF | TGTGCCAGCAGTCTTAGCGGGGGGGCCGGTAATGAGCAGTTCTTC
TRBJ2-5 | - | - | TRBV5-1 | CASSYRSGLKETQYF | TGCGCCAGCAGCTACCGGTCGGGACTCAAAGAGACCCAGTACTTC
TRBJ1-1 | - | few | TRBV7-2 | CASSLRDRYEAFF | TGTGCCAGCAGCTTACGAGACAGATATGAAGCTTTCTTT
TRBJ2-5 | - | - | TRBV7-9 | CASSSPGRETQYF | TGTGCCAGCAGCTCCCCGGGGCGAGAGACCCAGTACTTC
TRBJ2-7 | TRBD2 | - | TRBV7-2 | CASRAGLAGPYEQYF | TGTGCCAGCAGGGCGGGACTAGCGGGTCCCTACGAGCAGTACTTC
TRBJ2-3 | TRBD2 | - | TRBV18 | CASSPRTSGRSTDTQYF | TGTGCCAGCTCACCAAGGACTAGCGGGAGATCTACAGATACGCAGTATTTT
TRBJ2-3 | - | - | TRBV7-9 | CASSSLGSDTQYF | TGTGCCAGCAGCTCTCTAGGTTCAGATACGCAGTATTTT
TRBJ2-7 | - | - | TRBV21-1 | CASSPPGTGFSRTLPYEQYF | TGTGCCAGCAGCCCCCCCGGGACAGGTTTTTCCCGCACCCTTCCCTACGAGCAGTACTTC
TRBJ2-7 | - | - | TRBV5-5 | CASSSQGYEQYF | TGTGCCAGCAGTTCCCAGGGCTACGAGCAGTACTTC
TRBJ2-1 | TRBD1 | - | TRBV6-5 | CASYGTGVFNEQFF | TGTGCCAGCTACGGGACAGGGGTCTTTAATGAGCAGTTCTTC
TRBJ1-2 | - | - | TRBV2 | CASELPGHSLYGYTF | TGTGCCAGTGAACTTCCGGGACACAGCTTATATGGCTACACCTTC
TRBJ1-5 | TRBD1 | - | TRBV2 | CASSDDRVGQPQHF | TGTGCCAGCAGTGATGACAGGGTGGGGCAGCCCCAGCATTTT
TRBJ2-1 | - | - | TRBV11-2 | CASSLLGPGQFF | TGTGCCAGCAGCCTGTTGGGGCCCGGGCAGTTCTTC
TRBJ1-1 | TRBD1 | - | TRBV9 | CASSASDRGRTEAFF | TGTGCCAGCAGCGCATCCGACAGGGGGCGGACTGAAGCTTTCTTT
TRBJ2-7 | TRBD1 | once | TRBV18 | CASSLGQFPMVSDF | TGTGCCAGCTCCCTGGGACAGTTCCCCATGGTGTCTGACTTC
TRBJ2-3 | - | - | TRBV21-1 | CASSKARTSGGRPHTDTQYF | TGTGCCAGCAGCAAAGCGAGGACTAGCGGGGGAAGACCACACACAGATACGCAGTATTTT
TRBJ1-1 | - | - | TRBV30 | CALCGQQLNTEAFF | TGTGCGCTGTGCGGACAGCAGTTGAACACTGAAGCTTTCTTT
TRBJ2-7 | - | - | TRBV14 | CASSQGDGAGVFEQYF | TGTGCCAGCAGCCAAGGGGATGGGGCAGGGGTTTTCGAGCAGTACTTC
TRBJ1-4 | - | - | TRBV5-1 | CASSFVSTNEKLFF | TGCGCCAGCAGCTTCGTCTCTACTAATGAAAAACTGTTTTTT
TRBJ2-5 | TRBD1 | - | TRBV5-4 | CASSSGTGREETQYF | TGTGCCAGCAGCTCGGGGACAGGACGGGAAGAGACCCAGTACTTC
TRBJ2-3 | - | - | TRBV5-4 | CASSLDVEDTQYF | TGTGCCAGCAGCTTGGATGTGGAGGATACGCAGTATTTT
TRBJ2-5 | TRBD1 | - | TRBV14 | CASSQPNAQGAQETQYF | TGTGCCAGCAGCCAACCTAACGCACAGGGGGCGCAGGAGACCCAGTACTTC
TRBJ1-3 | - | - | TRBV4-2 | CASSQDAGSGNTIYF | TGTGCCAGCAGCCAAGATGCAGGGTCAGGAAACACCATATATTTT
TRBJ1-5 | - | - | TRBV6-1 | CASSLQSGNQPQHF | TGTGCCAGCAGCCTACAGAGTGGTAATCAGCCCCAGCATTTT
TRBJ2-7 | - | - | TRBV18 | CASSLRRDSYEQYF | TGTGCCAGCTCACTGCGCAGGGATTCCTACGAGCAGTACTTC
TRBJ2-1 | - | - | TRBV29-1 | CSVDGRKQFF | TGCAGCGTTGATGGTAGGAAGCAGTTCTTC
TRBJ2-1 | TRBD2 | - | TRBV15 | CATSRGRTSGREGHEQFF | TGTGCCACCAGCAGAGGAAGGACTAGCGGGAGGGAGGGCCATGAGCAGTTCTTC
TRBJ2-5 | TRBD2 | - | TRBV9 | CASSAPGTSGQETQYF | TGTGCCAGCAGCGCCCCGGGGACTAGCGGGCAAGAGACCCAGTACTTC
TRBJ2-1 | TRBD2 | once | TRBV29-1 | CSVSRLADNEQFF | TGCAGCGTAAGTAGACTAGCCGACAATGAGCAGTTCTTC
TRBJ2-1 | - | - | TRBV29-1 | CSVEDPEQFF | TGCAGCGTTGAAGATCCAGAGCAGTTCTTC
TRBJ1-2 | - | few | TRBV2 | CASPKGAGLGYGYTF | TGTGCCAGCCCCAAAGGGGCAGGACTAGGCTATGGCTACACCTTC
TRBJ2-5 | - | - | TRBV5-1 | CASSSTLAGGAQETQYF | TGCGCCAGCAGCTCAACCCTAGCTGGGGGGGCCCAAGAGACCCAGTACTTC
TRBJ1-4 | TRBD1 | - | TRBV18 | CASSPRQGEGEKLFF | TGTGCCAGCTCACCACGACAGGGGGAGGGTGAAAAACTGTTTTTT
TRBJ1-4 | - | once | TRBV20-1 | CSALVNEKLFF | TGCAGTGCTCTGGTTAATGAAAAACTGTTTTTT
TRBJ2-7 | TRBD1 | - | TRBV5-3 | CARSSLIRWTGGDEQYF | TGTGCCAGAAGCTCGCTAATACGATGGACAGGGGGGGACGAGCAGTACTTC